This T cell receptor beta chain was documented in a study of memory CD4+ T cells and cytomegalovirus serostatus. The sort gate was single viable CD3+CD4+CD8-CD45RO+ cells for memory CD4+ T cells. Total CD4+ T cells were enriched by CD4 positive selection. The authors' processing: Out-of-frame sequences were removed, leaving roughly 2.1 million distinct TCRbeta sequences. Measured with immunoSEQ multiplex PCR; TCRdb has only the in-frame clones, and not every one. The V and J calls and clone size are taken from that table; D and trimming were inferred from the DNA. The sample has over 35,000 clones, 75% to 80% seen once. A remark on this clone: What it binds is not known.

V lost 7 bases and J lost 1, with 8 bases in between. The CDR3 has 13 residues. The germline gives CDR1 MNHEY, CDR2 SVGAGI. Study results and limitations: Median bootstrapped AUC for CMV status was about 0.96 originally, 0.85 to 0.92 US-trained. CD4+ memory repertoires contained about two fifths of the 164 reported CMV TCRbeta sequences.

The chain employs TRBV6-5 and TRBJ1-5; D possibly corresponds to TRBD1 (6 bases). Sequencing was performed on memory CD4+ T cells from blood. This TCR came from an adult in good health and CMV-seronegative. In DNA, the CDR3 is TGTGCCAGCACCGGACAGAGCAATCAGCCCCAGCATTTT. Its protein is CASTGQSNQPQHF.